This entry lists 18 T cell receptor beta chains sequenced from one sample in a study of blood T cells in healthy people across ages (dated by TCRdb to between 2014 and 2017). The library relied on 5' RACE. For sequencing, an Illumina HiSeq 2500 was employed. The second PCR ran for about 6 to 12 cycles and used a J-beta primer mix along with a sample-barcoded 5' primer. Using fastp at Q25 and MiXCR, TCRdb reprocessed the public reads and kept productive beta chains. Duplicate CDR3 protein sequences are folded into a single record with the most common DNA and genes. The sample table holds about 840,000 distinct CDR3 sequences, of which approximately 32% were seen once. Clones ranked in the top ten supply roughly 10% of the sample. The sample was also reused in another study, on T cells of mothers and their children.

Material for sequencing was blood. These receptors were collected from a woman aged 35 to 49 in good health.

The chain joins TRBV5-1 to TRBJ2-3; D is possibly TRBD1 or TRBD2 (7 bases each). The ends were cut back, 0 bases at V and 7 bases at J, with 12 bases in the middle. This CDR3 region has 14 residues. Per germline, CDR1 SGHRS and CDR2 YFSETQ. In DNA form, the CDR3 reads TGCGCCAGCAGCTTGGACAGGGGAGGGAATACGCAGTATTTT. As protein: CASSLDRGGNTQYF. The complete variable domain, with remaining parts taken from reference TRBV5-1 and TRBJ2-3, reads KAGVTQTPRYLIKTRGQQVTLSCSPISGHRSVSWYQQTPGQGLQFLFEYFSETQRNKGNFPGRFSGRQFSNSRSEMNVSTLELGDSALYLCASSLDRGGNTQYFGPGTRLTVL.

There are a few counts of this clonotype. This chain joins TRBV25-1 and TRBJ2-5; TRBD1 matches 9 bases. CDR1 is MGHDK and CDR2 is SYGVNS in the germline V gene. The CDR3 extends over 16 amino acids. V trimming: 2 bases; J trimming: 3 bases; junction bases outside the gene matches: 7. CDR3 sequence: CASSEPRTGVKETQYF. In nucleotides, the CDR3 is TGTGCCAGCAGTGAACCCCGGACAGGGGTAAAAGAGACCCAGTACTTC.

A few counts support this clonotype. The junction and the germline gene differ at one end; a read error may be behind it. The DNA for the CDR3 is TGCGCCAGCAGCCTCCTACCGGGACAGGAAAATTCACCCCTTCACTTT. Its protein is CASSLLPGQENSPLHF. The rearrangement joins TRBV4-1 to TRBJ1-6; 8 bases are a match to TRBD1. In germline, CDR1 is MGHRA, CDR2 YSYEKL. The CDR3 has 16 amino acids.

To note about this clonotype: This may be a read error, as it is one base from a much larger clone. This chain joins TRBV27 and TRBJ2-1; D ambiguous. The J call may be mistaken, given a closer DNA end match to TRBJ2-7. The germline V gene encodes CDR1 MNHEY and CDR2 SMNVEV (reference sequence). The CDR3 contains 11 residues. The chain's CDR3 is CASSGFGKQYF. Here the CDR3 DNA reads TGTGCCAGCAGTGGGTTTGGTAAGCAGTACTTC.

This clonotype has at least ten counts. The V gene is TRBV4-3, the J gene TRBJ1-2; D may be TRBD1 (6 bases). CDR1 is LGHNA, CDR2 YSLEER, per germline. Trimming took 0 bases from V and 4 from J, leaving 12 bases between them. The CDR3 contains 15 residues. Written as DNA, the CDR3 is TGCGCCAGCAGCCAAGAGGGGGCACCTCCCTATGGCTACACCTTC. This codes for CASSQEGAPPYGYTF.

This clonotype was seen repeatedly, ten times or more. This chain joins TRBV4-3 and TRBJ1-1; D might be TRBD1 (6 bases). Trimming pared 0 bases from V and 1 base from J, leaving 6 bases between. The CDR3 runs to 14 residues. The germline V gene encodes CDR1 LGHNA and CDR2 YSLEER. The DNA for the CDR3 is TGCGCCAGCAGCCAAGAAGGGGGGAACACTGAAGCTTTCTTT. Translating it yields CASSQEGGNTEAFF.

In the case of this clonotype: This clone may be a read error of a much larger clone one base away. This chain connects TRBV12-3 or TRBV12-4 to TRBJ1-2; TRBD1 might be the D (5 bases). The CDR3 is 15 amino acids. Trimming stripped 5 bases from V and 5 bases from J, with 18 bases between. CDR3 region: CASSAWDGRRYGYTF. In DNA, the CDR3 is TGTGCCAGCAGTGCGTGGGACGGACGACGATATGGCTACACCTTC.

This clonotype came up a few times. At one end the junction does not follow the germline gene, possibly because of a read error. The chain uses TRBV5-1 and TRBJ2-7; 7 positions agree with TRBD1. CDR1 is SGHRS and CDR2 is YFSETQ in the germline V gene. CDR3 length: 15 residues. CDR3 sequence: CASSPYRGPDGEQYF. CDR3 nucleotide sequence: TGTGCCAGCAGCCCCTACAGGGGCCCGGACGGCGAGCAGTACTTC.

The table lists this clonotype with many counts. The chain joins TRBV6-1 to TRBJ2-3; D tentatively fits TRBD1 or TRBD2 (5 bases each). Looked up from germline, CDR1 is MNHNS and CDR2 is SASEGT. Trimming cost V 6 bases and J 4 bases, with 11 bases left between them. The CDR3 is 13 amino acids. The CDR3 loop is CASSGRGADTQYF. In nucleotides, the CDR3 is TGTGCCAGCAGCGGACGGGGCGCAGATACGCAGTATTTT.

This chain joins TRBV28 and TRBJ2-3; D gene unclear. The CDR3 spans 14 residues. Trimming stripped 3 bases from V and 4 bases from J, with 11 bases between. Germline CDR1 MDHEN, CDR2 SYDVKM. The CDR3 here is CASSFMADADTQYF. In nucleotides, the CDR3 is TGTGCCAGCAGTTTTATGGCGGACGCAGATACGCAGTATTTT.

This rearrangement joins TRBV20-1 to TRBJ2-7; D possibly corresponds to TRBD1 (5 bases). CDR3 length equals 13 residues. Trimming cost V 0 bases and J 4 bases, with 10 bases left between them. CDR1 and CDR2 (germline): DFQATT, SNEGSKA (reference sequence). CDR3 residues: CSARDSGKYEQYF. The CDR3 DNA reads TGCAGTGCTAGAGATTCAGGGAAGTACGAGCAGTACTTC.

The genes are TRBV28 and TRBJ1-5; 7 bases agree with TRBD1. CDR1 is MDHEN, CDR2 SYDVKM, per germline. Trimming cost V 3 bases and J 7 bases; bases outside gene matches: 6. The CDR3 runs to 14 residues. Here the CDR3 reads CASSFRRGQQPQHF. DNA of the CDR3: TGTGCCAGCAGTTTTAGGAGGGGGCAACAGCCCCAGCATTTT.

This clonotype came up a few times. The CDR3 DNA reads as TGTGCCAGCAGTGCCAGACTAGCGGGGGGCACAGATACGCAGTATTTT. Translation: CASSARLAGGTDTQYF. The chain couples TRBV2 to TRBJ2-3, with 12 bases that match TRBD2. V gave up 4 bases and J gave up 1 base; unmatched junction bases: 3. Germline CDR1 is SNHLY and CDR2 is FYNNEI. The length of the CDR3 is 16 residues. The full variable domain, in which reference TRBV2 and TRBJ2-3 provide the parts outside the CDR3, is EPEVTQTPSHQVTQMGQEVILRCVPISNHLYFYWYRQILGQKVEFLVSFYNNEISEKSEIFDDQFSVERPDGSNFTLKIRSTKLEDSAMYFCASSARLAGGTDTQYFGPGTRLTVL.

This clonotype was seen a few times. The CDR3 here is CASSPPGAGTEAFF. The CDR3 bases are TGTGCCAGCTCCCCGCCGGGCGCCGGCACTGAAGCTTTCTTT. J is TRBJ1-1 and V is TRBV18; D gene uncertain. CDR1 and CDR2 from the germline V gene are KGHSH and LQKENI. This CDR3 has 14 amino acids. V dropped 6 bases and J dropped 4 bases, with 15 bases sitting between them.

The chain combines TRBV5-1 with TRBJ2-5, with D perhaps matching TRBD1 (5 bases). Germline lookup yields CDR1 SGHRS and CDR2 YFSETQ. V lost 0 bases to trimming and J lost 5 bases, with 14 bases between them. There are 15 residues in the CDR3. The CDR3 coding sequence is TGCGCCAGCAGCTTGGGGACACCCAGTCGGGAGACCCAGTACTTC. As protein: CASSLGTPSRETQYF.

The rearrangement links TRBV13 to TRBJ2-7; 10 nucleotides line up with TRBD2. In germline, CDR1 is PRHDT, CDR2 FYEKMQ (reference sequence). The CDR3 length is 17 residues. V was pared by 4 bases and J by 7 bases, with 16 bases of the junction left unmatched. The CDR3 sequence is CASSSAGGPSSYNEQYF. The CDR3, as DNA: TGTGCCAGCAGCTCAGCGGGGGGGCCCAGCTCCTACAATGAGCAGTACTTC.

A word on this clonotype: This clone may be a read error of a much larger clone one base away. The V and J genes are TRBV12-3 or TRBV12-4 and TRBJ1-2, with 9 bases lining up with TRBD1. There are 16 residues in the CDR3. CDR3 region: CASSPILGQGSNGHTF. The CDR3 region has the DNA TGTGCCAGCAGTCCGATTCTGGGACAGGGATCTAATGGCCACACCTTC.

The gene calls are TRBV27 and TRBJ1-2; TRBD1 matches at 7 bases. The CDR3 has 16 amino acids. Looked up from germline, CDR1 is MNHEY and CDR2 is SMNVEV (reference sequence). J was trimmed by 1 base and V by 2 bases; bases with no gene match: 7. The CDR3 loop reads CASSLRGQSFNYGYTF. CDR3 sequence (DNA): TGTGCCAGCAGTTTAAGGGGGCAGAGCTTTAACTATGGCTACACCTTC.